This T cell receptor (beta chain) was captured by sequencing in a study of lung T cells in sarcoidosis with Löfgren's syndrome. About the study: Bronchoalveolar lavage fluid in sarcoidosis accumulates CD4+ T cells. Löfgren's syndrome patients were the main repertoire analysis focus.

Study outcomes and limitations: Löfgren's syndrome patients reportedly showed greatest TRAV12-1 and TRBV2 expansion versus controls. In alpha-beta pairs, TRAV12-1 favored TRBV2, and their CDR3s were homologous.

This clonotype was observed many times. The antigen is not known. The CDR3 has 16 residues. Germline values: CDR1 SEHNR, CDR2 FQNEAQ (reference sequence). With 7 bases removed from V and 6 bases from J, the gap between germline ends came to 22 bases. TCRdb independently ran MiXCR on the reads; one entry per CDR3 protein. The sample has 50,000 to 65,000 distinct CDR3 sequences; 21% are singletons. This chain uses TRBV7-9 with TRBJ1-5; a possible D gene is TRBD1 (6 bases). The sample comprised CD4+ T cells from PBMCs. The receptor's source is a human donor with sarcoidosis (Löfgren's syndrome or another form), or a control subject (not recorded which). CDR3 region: CASNQVEGQLSQPQHF. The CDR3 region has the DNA TGTGCCAGCAACCAAGTTGAAGGACAGCTAAGTCAGCCCCAGCATTTT. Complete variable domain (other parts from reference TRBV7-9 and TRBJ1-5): DTGVSQNPRHKITKRGQNVTFRCDPISEHNRLYWYRQTLGQGPEFLTYFQNEAQLEKSRLLSDRFSAERPKGSFSTLEIQRTEQGDSAMYLCASNQVEGQLSQPQHFGDGTRLSIL.